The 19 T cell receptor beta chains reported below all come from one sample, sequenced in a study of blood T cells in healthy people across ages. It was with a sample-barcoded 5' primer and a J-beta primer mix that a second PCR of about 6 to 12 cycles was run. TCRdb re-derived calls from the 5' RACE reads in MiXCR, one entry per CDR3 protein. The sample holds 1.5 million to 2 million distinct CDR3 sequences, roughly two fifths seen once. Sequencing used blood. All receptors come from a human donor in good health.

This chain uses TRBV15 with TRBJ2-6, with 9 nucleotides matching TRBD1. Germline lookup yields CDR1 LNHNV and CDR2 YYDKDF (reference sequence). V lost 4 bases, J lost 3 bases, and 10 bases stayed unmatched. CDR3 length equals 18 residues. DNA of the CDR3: TGTGCCACCAGCATCTGGACGGGACAGGGCTTTGGGGCCAACGTCCTGACTTTC. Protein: CATSIWTGQGFGANVLTF.

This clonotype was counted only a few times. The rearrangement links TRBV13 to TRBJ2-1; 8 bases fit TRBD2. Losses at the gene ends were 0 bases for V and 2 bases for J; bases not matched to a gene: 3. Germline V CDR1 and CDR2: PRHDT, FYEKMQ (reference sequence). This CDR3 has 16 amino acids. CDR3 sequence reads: CASSLGAGAPYNEQFF. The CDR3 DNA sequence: TGTGCCAGCAGCTTAGGAGCGGGGGCGCCCTACAATGAGCAGTTCTTC.

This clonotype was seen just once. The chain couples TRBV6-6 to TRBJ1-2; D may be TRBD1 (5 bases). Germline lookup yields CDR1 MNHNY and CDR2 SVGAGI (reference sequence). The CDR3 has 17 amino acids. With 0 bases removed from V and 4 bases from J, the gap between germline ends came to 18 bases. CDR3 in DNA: TGTGCCAGCAGTTACTCGACGAACCGCCCAGGGTTCTATGGCTACACCTTC. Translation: CASSYSTNRPGFYGYTF.

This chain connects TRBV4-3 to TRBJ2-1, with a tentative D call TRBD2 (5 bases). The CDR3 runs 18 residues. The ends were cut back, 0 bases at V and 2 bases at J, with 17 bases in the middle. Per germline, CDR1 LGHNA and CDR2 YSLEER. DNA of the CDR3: TGCGCCAGCAGCCAAGAACTCGAGGGCGGCCGGCCCTACAATGAGCAGTTCTTC. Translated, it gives CASSQELEGGRPYNEQFF.

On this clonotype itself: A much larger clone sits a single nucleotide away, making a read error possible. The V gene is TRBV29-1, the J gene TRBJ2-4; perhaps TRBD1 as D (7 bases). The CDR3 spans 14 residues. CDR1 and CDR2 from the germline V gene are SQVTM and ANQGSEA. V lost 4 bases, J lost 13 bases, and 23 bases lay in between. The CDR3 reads CSVASDRDFNEQYF. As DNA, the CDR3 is TGCAGCGTTGCAAGCGACAGGGACTTCAATGAGCAGTACTTC. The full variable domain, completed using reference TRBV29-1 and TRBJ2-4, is SAVISQKPSRDICQRGTSLTIQCQVDSQVTMMFWYRQQPGQSLTLIATANQGSEATYESGFVIDKFPISRPNLTFSTLTVSNMSPEDSSIYLCSVASDRDFNEQYFGAGTRLSVL.

The CDR3 is CASSQRYLQGDSNYGYTF. DNA of the CDR3: TGCGCCAGCAGCCAAAGATATCTGCAGGGGGATTCAAACTATGGCTACACCTTC. V usage is TRBV4-1 and J usage is TRBJ1-2; 7 bases line up with TRBD1. The CDR3 contains 18 residues. Germline V gene lookup returns CDR1 MGHRA and CDR2 YSYEKL. The J segment lost 2 bases and the V segment lost 2 bases, leaving 14 bases of the junction unmatched.

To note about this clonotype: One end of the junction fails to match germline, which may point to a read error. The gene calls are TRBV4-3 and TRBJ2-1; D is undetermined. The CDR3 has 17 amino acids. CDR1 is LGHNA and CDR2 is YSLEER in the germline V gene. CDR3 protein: CASSQSRSAGTYNGQFF. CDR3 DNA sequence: TGCGCCAGCAGCCAGTCTAGGTCCGCTGGAACCTACAATGGGCAGTTCTTC.

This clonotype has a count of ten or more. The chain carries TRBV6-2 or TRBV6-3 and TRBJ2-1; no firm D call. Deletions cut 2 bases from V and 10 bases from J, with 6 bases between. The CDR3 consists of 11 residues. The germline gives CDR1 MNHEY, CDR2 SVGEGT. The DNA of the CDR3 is TGTGCCAGCAGTTACCGAAGCGAGCAGTTCTTC. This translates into CASSYRSEQFF.

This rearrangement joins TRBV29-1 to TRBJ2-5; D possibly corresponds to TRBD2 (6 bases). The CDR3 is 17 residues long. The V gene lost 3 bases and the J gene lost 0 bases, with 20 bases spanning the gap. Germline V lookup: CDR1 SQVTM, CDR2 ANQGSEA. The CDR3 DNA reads TGCAGCGTTGATGCCGGGGTAGCGGCCTTGTACCAAGAGACCCAGTACTTC. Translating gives CSVDAGVAALYQETQYF.

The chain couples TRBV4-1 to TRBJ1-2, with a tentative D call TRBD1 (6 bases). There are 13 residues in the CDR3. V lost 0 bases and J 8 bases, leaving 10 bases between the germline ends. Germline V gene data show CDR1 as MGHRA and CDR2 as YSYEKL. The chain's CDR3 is CASSQEYRAGYTF. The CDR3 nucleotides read TGCGCCAGCAGCCAAGAGTACAGGGCCGGCTACACCTTC.

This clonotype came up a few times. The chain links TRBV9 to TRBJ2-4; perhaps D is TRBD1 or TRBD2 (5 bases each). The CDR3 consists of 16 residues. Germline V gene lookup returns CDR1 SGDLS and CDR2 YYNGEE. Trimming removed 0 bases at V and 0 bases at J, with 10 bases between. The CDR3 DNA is TGTGCCAGCAGCGTAGTAGGGACGGTAGCCAAAAACATTCAGTACTTC. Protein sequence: CASSVVGTVAKNIQYF.

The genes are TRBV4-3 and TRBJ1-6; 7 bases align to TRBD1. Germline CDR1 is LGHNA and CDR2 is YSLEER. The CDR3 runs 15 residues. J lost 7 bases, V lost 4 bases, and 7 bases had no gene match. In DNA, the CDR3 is TGCGCCAGCAGCCGCGACAGGGCGAGAAATTCACCCCTCCACTTT. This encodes CASSRDRARNSPLHF.

DNA for the CDR3: TGTGCCAGCAGCCTGGACAGGGGGCTTAATGAAAAACTGTTTTTT. Translating it yields CASSLDRGLNEKLFF. This rearrangement joins TRBV5-6 to TRBJ1-4; 11 positions match TRBD1. CDR1 SGHDT and CDR2 YYEEEE come from the germline V gene. The V and J ends lost 4 bases and 4 bases, in that order; junction bases with no gene match: 3. The CDR3 has 15 residues.

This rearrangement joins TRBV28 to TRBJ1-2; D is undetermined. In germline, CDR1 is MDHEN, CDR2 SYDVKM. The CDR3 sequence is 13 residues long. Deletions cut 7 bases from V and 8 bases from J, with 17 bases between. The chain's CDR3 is CASMRQEHIGYTF. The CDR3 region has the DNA TGTGCCAGCATGAGGCAGGAGCATATCGGCTACACCTTC.

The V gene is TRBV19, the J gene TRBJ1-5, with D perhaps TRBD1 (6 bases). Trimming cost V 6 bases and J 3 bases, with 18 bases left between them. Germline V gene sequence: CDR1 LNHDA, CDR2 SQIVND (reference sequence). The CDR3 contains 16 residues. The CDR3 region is CASSQGWGHSNQPQHF. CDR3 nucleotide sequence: TGTGCCAGTAGCCAAGGTTGGGGGCACTCCAATCAGCCCCAGCATTTT.

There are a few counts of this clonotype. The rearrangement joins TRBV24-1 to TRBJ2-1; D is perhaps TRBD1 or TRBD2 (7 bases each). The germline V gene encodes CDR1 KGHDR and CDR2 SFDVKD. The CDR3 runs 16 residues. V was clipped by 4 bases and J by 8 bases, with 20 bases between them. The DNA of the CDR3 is TGTGCCACCAGTGACTGGGAGGGGGCGCACCCCTATGAGCAGTTCTTC. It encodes CATSDWEGAHPYEQFF.

The DNA of the CDR3 is TGTGCCAGCAGTTCCCTCCCGGGACAGAGAAATCAGCCCCAGCATTTT. The encoded protein is CASSSLPGQRNQPQHF. The chain links TRBV27 to TRBJ1-5; 7 bases line up with TRBD1. Looked up from germline, CDR1 is MNHEY and CDR2 is SMNVEV (reference sequence). Trimming at V came to 4 bases and at J to 4 bases, leaving 10 bases not matched to a gene. This CDR3 is built from 16 residues.

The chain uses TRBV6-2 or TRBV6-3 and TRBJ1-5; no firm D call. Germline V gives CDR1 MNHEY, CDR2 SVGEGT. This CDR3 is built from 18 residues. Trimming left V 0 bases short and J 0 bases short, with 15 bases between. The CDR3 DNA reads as TGTGCCAGCAGTTACTCGACCGGTACCAGGTATAGCAATCAGCCCCAGCATTTT. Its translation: CASSYSTGTRYSNQPQHF.

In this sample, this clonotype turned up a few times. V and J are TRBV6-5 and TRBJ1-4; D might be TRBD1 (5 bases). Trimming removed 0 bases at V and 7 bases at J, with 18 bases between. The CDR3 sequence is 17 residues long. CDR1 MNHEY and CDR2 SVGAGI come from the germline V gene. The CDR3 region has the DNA TGTGCCAGCAGTTACTCGATCTCCGACAGTCATCCTGAAAAACTGTTTTTT. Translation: CASSYSISDSHPEKLFF.